The 23 T cell receptor beta chains in this list originate from one sample, sequenced in a study of response to subunit inactivated influenza vaccine. One entry per CDR3 protein, called by TCRdb with MiXCR from the RT-PCR reads. The sample includes over 800,000 distinct CDR3 sequences, 21% of them seen just once. This specimen was PBMCs from blood, taken 4 to 6 days after vaccination. These receptors originate from a man in his fifties or sixties who received an inactivated influenza vaccine.

A few counts support this clonotype. The chain carries TRBV6-2 or TRBV6-3 and TRBJ2-7; D possibly corresponds to TRBD2 (5 bases). In germline, CDR1 is MNHEY, CDR2 SVGEGT. The CDR3 covers 14 residues. V shed 5 bases and J shed 3 bases, with 14 bases lying between them. CDR3 in DNA: TGTGCCAGCAGTCGCCGGGGATCCATCTACGAGCAGTACTTC. Translating gives CASSRRGSIYEQYF.

This clonotype was seen a handful of times. Compared with germline, one end of the junction differs, possibly owing to a read error. This chain joins TRBV7-7 and TRBJ2-1; D unclear. Germline-derived CDR1 and CDR2 are SSHAT and FNYEAQ (reference sequence). This CDR3 has 15 amino acids. The CDR3 DNA follows: TGTGCTAGCAGCTTAGAGAGGCCAGTGTACAATGAGCAGTTCTTC. Amino acids: CASSLERPVYNEQFF.

The rearrangement uses TRBV5-1 and TRBJ2-7, with 7 bases matching TRBD1. This CDR3 comprises 15 residues. After removal of 0 bases from V and 3 bases from J, the junction contained 6 bases not matched to a gene. Germline V gene sequence: CDR1 SGHRS, CDR2 YFSETQ. CDR3 loop: CASSLGSGTDYEQYF. CDR3 DNA: TGCGCCAGCAGCTTGGGTTCCGGGACAGACTACGAGCAGTACTTC.

The chain joins TRBV5-1 to TRBJ2-3; D is undetermined. V dropped 2 bases and J dropped 2 bases, with 9 bases sitting between them. Germline CDR1 and CDR2: SGHRS and YFSETQ. This CDR3 contains 14 residues. The CDR3 bases are TGCGCCAGCAGCTTTGAGTCGAACACAGATACGCAGTATTTT. Translation gives CASSFESNTDTQYF.

This rearrangement joins TRBV4-3 to TRBJ1-4; 9 nucleotides match TRBD1. This CDR3 is built from 16 residues. The V gene end was trimmed by 4 bases and the J gene end by 8 bases; junction bases not matched to a gene: 11. The germline CDR1 and CDR2 sequences are LGHNA and YSLEER. The CDR3 loop reads CASSLTLQGAWEKLFF. In nucleotides, the CDR3 is TGCGCCAGCAGCCTGACCTTACAGGGGGCTTGGGAAAAACTGTTTTTT.

The table lists this clonotype with a few counts. The chain carries TRBV20-1 and TRBJ2-1; possibly TRBD1 or TRBD2 for D (5 bases each). Trimming cost V 6 bases and J 5 bases, with 23 bases left between them. CDR1 and CDR2 from the germline V gene are DFQATT and SNEGSKA (reference sequence). The length of the CDR3 is 16 residues. As DNA, the CDR3 is TGCAGTGCGTCCGCCGGGGCCACCCCCCCGCACAATGAGCAGTTCTTC. Translated, it gives CSASAGATPPHNEQFF.

A few counts support this clonotype. The chain uses TRBV27 and TRBJ2-1; 8 nucleotides line up with TRBD2. V gave up 3 bases and J gave up 1 base; unmatched junction bases: 17. The CDR3 contains 20 residues. Germline V gene sequence: CDR1 MNHEY, CDR2 SMNVEV (reference sequence). CDR3 amino acids: CASSFHFGRGAYKSYNEQFF. In DNA, the CDR3 is TGTGCCAGCAGTTTTCATTTCGGGCGGGGGGCCTATAAGTCCTACAATGAGCAGTTCTTC.

This chain links TRBV5-1 with TRBJ2-7; 8 bases match TRBD1. The CDR3 runs 16 residues. V dropped 4 bases and J dropped 3; count of bases not matched to a gene: 12. Germline lookup yields CDR1 SGHRS and CDR2 YFSETQ. The CDR3, as DNA: TGCGCCAGCAGCCCTACCCCCAGGGGGCGCATCTACGAGCAGTACTTC. Its protein product is CASSPTPRGRIYEQYF.

This clonotype came up a few times. The chain employs TRBV29-1 and TRBJ2-2; D gene unclear. Germline V CDR1 and CDR2: SQVTM, ANQGSEA. CDR3 length equals 13 residues. V lost 3 bases, J lost 2 bases, and 7 bases lay in between. In nucleotides, the CDR3 is TGCAGCGTTGATAAGCCAAACACCGGGGAGCTGTTTTTT. Translated, it gives CSVDKPNTGELFF.

This clonotype was detected only a few times. The rearrangement joins TRBV6-2 or TRBV6-3 to TRBJ1-6; 7 nucleotides match TRBD1. Per the germline V gene, CDR1 is MNHEY and CDR2 is SVGEGT. CDR3 length equals 16 residues. The junction had 10 bases not matched to a gene; V was cut back by 4 bases and J by 7 bases. CDR3 DNA sequence: TGTGCCAGCAGTTTTGGGACAGCCTTTATGAATTCACCCCTCCACTTT. This sequence encodes CASSFGTAFMNSPLHF.

The CDR3 region is CASSPRLAGASYEQYF. The CDR3 nucleotides are TGTGCCAGCAGTCCACGACTAGCGGGGGCCTCCTACGAGCAGTACTTC. The genes are TRBV12-3 or TRBV12-4 and TRBJ2-7, with TRBD2 matching over 12 bases. The CDR3 covers 16 residues. The V and J ends lost 5 bases and 0 bases, in that order; junction bases with no gene match: 5.

This clonotype came up a few times. The gene calls are TRBV4-3 and TRBJ2-1, with TRBD2 matching 10 bases. This CDR3 region has 17 residues. After removal of 0 bases from V and 6 bases from J, the junction contained 8 bases not matched to a gene. Per germline, CDR1 LGHNA and CDR2 YSLEER. The CDR3 spells CASSQDPPSGRGNEQFF. CDR3 coding DNA: TGCGCCAGCAGCCAAGATCCGCCTAGCGGGAGAGGCAATGAGCAGTTCTTC.

This clonotype was seen more than once but under ten times. J is TRBJ2-1 and V is TRBV10-3; TRBD2 agrees at 10 bases. Germline loops: CDR1 ENHRY, CDR2 SYGVKD. CDR3 size: 15 residues. Germline trimming cut 4 bases from V and 6 bases from J; bases unmatched to any gene: 6. The CDR3 DNA sequence: TGTGCCATCAGTGGACAGGCTAGCGGGAGCAATGAGCAGTTCTTC. Translated, it gives CAISGQASGSNEQFF.

The chain couples TRBV6-5 to TRBJ2-3; tentatively, D is TRBD2 (6 bases). Germline V gene data show CDR1 as MNHEY and CDR2 as SVGAGI. V lost 5 bases and J lost 6, with 12 bases in between. The CDR3 runs 13 residues. The CDR3 sequence: CASSTRGWDTQYF. CDR3 in DNA: TGTGCCAGCAGTACTCGGGGGTGGGATACGCAGTATTTT.

The chain uses TRBV18 and TRBJ1-2; maybe TRBD1 (5 bases). Germline V gene sequence: CDR1 KGHSH, CDR2 LQKENI. CDR3 length: 14 amino acids. Trimming pared 3 bases from V and 4 bases from J, leaving 12 bases between. CDR3 loop: CASSPETVIYGYTF. DNA for the CDR3: TGTGCCAGCTCACCCGAGACAGTGATCTATGGCTACACCTTC.

This clonotype was observed many times. The V call is TRBV7-6, the J call TRBJ2-5; the D is unclear. Trimming took 2 bases from V and 1 from J, leaving 5 bases between them. This CDR3 has 13 residues. Germline CDR1 and CDR2: SGHVS and FNYEAQ. This chain's CDR3 is CASSLISQETQYF. The CDR3 DNA reads as TGTGCCAGCAGCTTAATATCCCAAGAGACCCAGTACTTC.

The chain employs TRBV5-1 and TRBJ2-1; possible D gene TRBD1, 6 bases. There are 14 residues in the CDR3. The V end lost 3 bases, the J end lost 5 bases, and 12 bases lay between the germline ends. CDR1 SGHRS and CDR2 YFSETQ come from the germline V gene. CDR3 residues: CASSSGQRDNEQFF. The DNA for the CDR3 is TGCGCCAGCAGCTCCGGACAGAGGGACAATGAGCAGTTCTTC.

The chain links TRBV6-5 to TRBJ2-7; 8 nucleotides line up with TRBD1. Germline CDR1 MNHEY, CDR2 SVGAGI. After removal of 0 bases from V and 7 bases from J, the junction contained 5 bases not matched to a gene. The CDR3 totals 14 residues. The CDR3 loop reads CASSYSDRGWEQYF. The CDR3 DNA is TGTGCCAGCAGTTACTCTGACAGGGGCTGGGAGCAGTACTTC.

CDR3 protein: CASRQQEIGRETQYF. CDR3 bases: TGTGCCAGCAGGCAACAGGAGATTGGGCGAGAGACCCAGTACTTC. V usage is TRBV6-1 and J usage is TRBJ2-5, with a weak D call TRBD1 (5 bases). The V gene lost 6 bases and the J gene lost 4 bases, with 18 bases spanning the gap. CDR1 and CDR2 from the germline V gene are MNHNS and SASEGT. This CDR3 spans 15 amino acids.

This clonotype has a single count. The chain couples TRBV20-1 to TRBJ2-7; no reliable D call. This CDR3 region has 10 residues. V was cut by 2 bases and J by 13 bases, with 12 bases left in between. CDR1 and CDR2 from the germline V gene are DFQATT and SNEGSKA (reference sequence). The CDR3 bases are TGCAGTGCTAGATTCGACATTCCCTACTTC. Its translation is CSARFDIPYF.

The V and J genes are TRBV7-2 and TRBJ2-1; 8 nucleotides align to TRBD1. Germline values: CDR1 SGHTA, CDR2 FQGNSA. The CDR3 sequence is 14 residues long. The V gene end was trimmed by 6 bases and the J gene end by 4 bases; junction bases not matched to a gene: 5. CDR3 DNA sequence: TGTGCCAGCAGGGGACAGGATTCGTACAATGAGCAGTTCTTC. This codes for CASRGQDSYNEQFF.

This clonotype was counted only a few times. The genes are TRBV12-3 or TRBV12-4 and TRBJ2-2; D gene uncertain. The CDR3 is made up of 14 amino acids. V was trimmed by 3 bases and J by 6 bases, leaving 11 bases between them. The CDR3 DNA reads TGTGCCAGCAGTTTCCGTAGGGCTTCCGGGGAGCTGTTTTTT. It specifies CASSFRRASGELFF.

The gene calls are TRBV29-1 and TRBJ1-2; D is uncertain. The CDR3 is made up of 16 amino acids. Germline lookup yields CDR1 SQVTM and CDR2 ANQGSEA. Trimming removed 4 bases from V and 1 base from J, with 19 bases in between. CDR3 DNA: TGCAGCGTTGGGACCTTGGAGTTCCTTAGTAACTATGGCTACACCTTC. Translating gives CSVGTLEFLSNYGYTF.